This T cell receptor (beta chain) was found in a study of beta chain features in type 1 diabetes. The study's findings and limits: cDNA-based reads could over-represent cells with high TCR expression. Significant though moderate, a shortening of TCRB CDR3s appeared in all four CD4+ subsets of Type 1 diabetes patients. The VDJ junctions of type 1 diabetes patients carried fewer insertions and more deletions.

CD45RO/CCR7/CD25/CD127/CD95/CD27 staining was used to isolate CD4+ naive, central memory, regulatory and stem cell-like memory cells by sorting. Once sorted, every population was more than 98% pure. On this clone itself: Its antigen is currently unknown.

J gave up 8 bases and V 2 bases, and 11 bases lay outside the gene matches. This CDR3 is 16 amino acids long. The study reverse transcribed the entire isolated RNA, so it sequenced expressed TCRB transcripts. Using immunoSEQ multiplex PCR, the repertoire was profiled, and TCRdb retains in-frame clones only, with some absent. The data show roughly 330,000 clones, 13% seen once. The sequenced material came from naive CD4+ T cells from blood. The clonotype comes from a woman aged 18 to 35 with type 1 diabetes. This chain uses TRBV23-1 with TRBJ1-5; 8 bases match TRBD1. TRBV23-1 is identified as an open reading frame with a role that is uncertain. This CDR3 reads CASSQQGTGRKKPQHF. In DNA form, the CDR3 reads TGCGCCAGCAGTCAACAAGGGACAGGACGAAAGAAGCCCCAGCATTTT.